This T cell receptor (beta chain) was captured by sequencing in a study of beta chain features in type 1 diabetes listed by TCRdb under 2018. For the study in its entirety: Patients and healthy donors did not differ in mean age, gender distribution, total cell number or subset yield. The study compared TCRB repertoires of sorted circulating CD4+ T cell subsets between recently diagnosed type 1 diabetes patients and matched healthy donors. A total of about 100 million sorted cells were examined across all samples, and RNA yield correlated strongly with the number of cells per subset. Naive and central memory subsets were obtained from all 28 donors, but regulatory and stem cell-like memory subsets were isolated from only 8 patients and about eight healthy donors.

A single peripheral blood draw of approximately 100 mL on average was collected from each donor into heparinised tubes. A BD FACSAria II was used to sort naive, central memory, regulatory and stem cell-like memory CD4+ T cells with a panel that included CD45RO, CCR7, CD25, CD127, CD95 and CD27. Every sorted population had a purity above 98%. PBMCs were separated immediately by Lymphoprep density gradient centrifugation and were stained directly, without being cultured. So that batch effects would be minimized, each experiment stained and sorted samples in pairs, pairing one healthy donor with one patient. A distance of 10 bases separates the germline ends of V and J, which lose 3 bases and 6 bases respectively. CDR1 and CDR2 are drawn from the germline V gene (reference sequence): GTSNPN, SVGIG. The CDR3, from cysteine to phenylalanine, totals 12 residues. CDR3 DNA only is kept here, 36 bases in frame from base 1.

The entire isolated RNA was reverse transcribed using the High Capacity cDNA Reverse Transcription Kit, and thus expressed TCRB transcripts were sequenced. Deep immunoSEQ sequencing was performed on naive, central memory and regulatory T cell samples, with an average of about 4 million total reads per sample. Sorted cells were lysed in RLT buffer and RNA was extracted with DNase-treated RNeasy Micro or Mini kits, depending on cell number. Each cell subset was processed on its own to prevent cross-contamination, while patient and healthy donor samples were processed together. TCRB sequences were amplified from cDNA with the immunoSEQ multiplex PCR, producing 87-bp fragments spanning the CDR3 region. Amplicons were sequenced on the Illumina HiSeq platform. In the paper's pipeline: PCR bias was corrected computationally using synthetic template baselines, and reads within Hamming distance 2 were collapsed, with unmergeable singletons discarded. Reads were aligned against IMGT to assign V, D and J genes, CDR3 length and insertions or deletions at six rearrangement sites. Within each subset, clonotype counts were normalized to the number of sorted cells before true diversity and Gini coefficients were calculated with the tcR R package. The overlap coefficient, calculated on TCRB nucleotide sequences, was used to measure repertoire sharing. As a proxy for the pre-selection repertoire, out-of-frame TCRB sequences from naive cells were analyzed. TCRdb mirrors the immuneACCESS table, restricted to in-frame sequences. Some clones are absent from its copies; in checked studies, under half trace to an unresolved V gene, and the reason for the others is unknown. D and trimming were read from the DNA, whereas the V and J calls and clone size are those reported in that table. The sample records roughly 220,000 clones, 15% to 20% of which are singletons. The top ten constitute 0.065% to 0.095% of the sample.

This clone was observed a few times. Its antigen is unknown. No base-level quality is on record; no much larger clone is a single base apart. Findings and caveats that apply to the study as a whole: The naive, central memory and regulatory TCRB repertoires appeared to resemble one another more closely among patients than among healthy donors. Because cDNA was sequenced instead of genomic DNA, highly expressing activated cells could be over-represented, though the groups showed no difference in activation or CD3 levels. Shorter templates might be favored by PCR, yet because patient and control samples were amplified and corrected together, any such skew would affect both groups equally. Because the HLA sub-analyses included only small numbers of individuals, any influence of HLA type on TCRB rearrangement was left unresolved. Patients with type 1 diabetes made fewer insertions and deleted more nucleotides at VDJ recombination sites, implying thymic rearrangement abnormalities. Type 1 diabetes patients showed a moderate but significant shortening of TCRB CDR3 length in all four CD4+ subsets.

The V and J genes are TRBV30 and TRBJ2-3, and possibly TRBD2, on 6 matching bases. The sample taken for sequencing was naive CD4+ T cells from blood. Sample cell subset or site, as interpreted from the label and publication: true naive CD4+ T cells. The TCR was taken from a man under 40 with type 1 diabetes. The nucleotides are TGTGCCTGGAGCGGGAGTGGCGATACGCAGTATTTT. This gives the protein CAWSGSGDTQYF.